These 8 T cell receptor beta chains were all obtained from the same sample, sequenced in a study of OX40 agonist ivuxolimab in advanced cancers. The library was generated by the immunoSEQ multiplex PCR assay. In TCRdb, the immuneACCESS table is reduced to in-frame sequences with V and J assigned. These tables do not hold every clone; where another copy was compared, an unresolved V gene accounts for under half, and the others remain unexplained. The sample has roughly 56,000 clones on record, about 84% of them singletons. Together, the top ten hold around 3.9% of the sample. Specimen: CD4+ or CD8+ T cells sorted from blood, collected in a trial of the OX40 agonist ivuxolimab. The receptors were sampled from an adult with an advanced solid tumor such as melanoma, head and neck, liver or kidney cancer.

This clone was found a few times. This chain connects TRBV2 to TRBJ1-3; D remains unclear. V gave up 7 bases and J gave up 2 bases, with 9 bases separating them. Germline-derived CDR1 and CDR2 are SNHLY and FYNNEI. CDR3 length: 13 amino acids. CDR3 sequence: CASTTGPGNTIYF. The CDR3 DNA reads as TGTGCCAGCACCACGGGTCCTGGAAACACCATATATTTT.

This clone has a handful of counts. This CDR3 is also generated by other DNA sequences in the sample. This chain uses TRBV14 with TRBJ1-1; no clear D. CDR1 is SGHDN and CDR2 is FVKESK in the germline V gene. This CDR3 is built from 13 residues. The V end was cut by 3 bases, the J end by 0 bases, with 5 bases between. The CDR3 region is CASSQQVNTEAFF. The CDR3 DNA reads TGTGCCAGCAGCCAGCAAGTGAACACTGAAGCTTTCTTT.

The CDR3 DNA reads as TGTGCCAGCAGCTTAGGTGGACTAGCGGGGGGGCCGGGAGAGACCCAGTACTTC. Translating gives CASSLGGLAGGPGETQYF. The chain recombines TRBV7-9 with TRBJ2-5, with 15 nucleotides matching TRBD2. With V trimmed by 1 base and J by 4 bases, 7 bases remained unmatched. This CDR3 region has 18 residues. Per germline, CDR1 SEHNR and CDR2 FQNEAQ (reference sequence). The variable domain in full, completed from reference TRBV7-9 and TRBJ2-5, reads DTGVSQNPRHKITKRGQNVTFRCDPISEHNRLYWYRQTLGQGPEFLTYFQNEAQLEKSRLLSDRFSAERPKGSFSTLEIQRTEQGDSAMYLCASSLGGLAGGPGETQYFGPGTRLLVL.

This CDR3 is CASSEEKHRDEQFF. DNA of the CDR3: TGTGCCAGCAGTGAAGAGAAACATCGGGATGAGCAGTTCTTC. The rearrangement joins TRBV2 to TRBJ2-1; D remains unclear. CDR1 SNHLY and CDR2 FYNNEI come from the germline V gene. V was cut by 1 base and J by 8 bases, with 12 bases left in between. The CDR3 is made up of 14 amino acids.

This chain connects TRBV5-6 to TRBJ1-1; D ambiguous. The CDR3 extends over 11 amino acids. Germline V gene data show CDR1 as SGHDT and CDR2 as YYEEEE. V shed 0 bases and J shed 7 bases, with 4 bases lying between them. The CDR3 is CASSLDSEAFF. CDR3 DNA: TGTGCCAGCAGCTTGGACAGTGAAGCTTTCTTT.

The chain carries TRBV5-1 and TRBJ2-1; 14 bases fit TRBD2. The CDR3 has 16 amino acids. The J segment lost 6 bases and the V segment lost 5 bases, leaving 7 bases of the junction unmatched. The germline gives CDR1 SGHRS, CDR2 YFSETQ. The CDR3 sequence: CASRPTSGGALNEQFF. CDR3 coding DNA: TGCGCCAGCAGGCCGACTAGCGGGGGGGCCCTCAATGAGCAGTTCTTC.

The chain is built from TRBV30 and TRBJ1-5, with D uncertain. CDR1 and CDR2 from the germline V gene are GTSNPN and SVGIG (reference sequence). Trimming shortened V by 4 bases and J by 3 bases, and 16 bases separated the two germline ends. This CDR3 has 15 amino acids. As DNA, the CDR3 is TGTGCCTGGACTGCCGCGGGTGGTACCAATCAGCCCCAGCATTTT. This sequence encodes CAWTAAGGTNQPQHF.

The J gene is TRBJ2-7, the V gene TRBV6-1; D unresolved. Trimming took 2 bases from V and 11 from J, leaving 10 bases between them. Germline V gives CDR1 MNHNS, CDR2 SASEGT. The CDR3 contains 11 residues. The CDR3 DNA reads as TGTGCCAGCAGTGAACGTGCCGTAAAGTACTTC. Translating it yields CASSERAVKYF.